This T cell receptor beta chain is from a study of T cell responses to AZD1222 COVID-19 vaccine. Assay: immunoSEQ multiplex PCR; the TCRdb copy retains only in-frame clones and omits some. The data contain about 120,000 clones, roughly 91% of them singletons. The CDR3 runs to 16 residues. V lost 0 bases to trimming and J lost 1 base, with 11 bases between them. From germline, CDR1 is LGHDT and CDR2 YNNKEL (reference sequence). V and J are TRBV3-1 (or the pseudogene TRBV3-2) and TRBJ2-3; D remains unclear. The sample consisted of peripheral blood, taken 28 days after the second AZD1222 dose. The sequence came from an adult who received the AZD1222 COVID-19 vaccine. The CDR3 loop is CASSQDPRSGTDTQYF. Here the CDR3 DNA reads TGTGCCAGCAGCCAAGATCCTAGATCGGGCACAGATACGCAGTATTTT.